This T cell receptor beta chain was sequenced for a study of OX40 agonist ivuxolimab in advanced cancers. Overall study context: Melanoma, hepatocellular carcinoma, head and neck or renal cell cancer occurred in dose-escalation patients. Of the patients, three showed partial responses, one with hepatocellular carcinoma and two with cutaneous melanoma.

The protocol was immunoSEQ multiplex PCR, while the TCRdb copy is restricted to in-frame clones and leaves out a portion. The data contain under 80,000 clones, 85% of them singletons. The germline CDR1 and CDR2 sequences are LNHDA and SQIVND (reference sequence). The CDR3 is made up of 15 amino acids. V trimming: 3 bases; J trimming: 3 bases; junction bases outside the gene matches: 4. Sequencing was performed on CD4+ or CD8+ T cells sorted from blood, taken in a trial of the OX40 agonist ivuxolimab. The chain combines TRBV19 with TRBJ1-5; 8 bases are a match to TRBD1. The receptor was isolated from an adult with an advanced solid tumor such as melanoma, head and neck, liver or kidney cancer. For the CDR3, the DNA is TGTGCCAGTAGTATTATGGACAGGGACAATCAGCCCCAGCATTTT. Protein sequence: CASSIMDRDNQPQHF.